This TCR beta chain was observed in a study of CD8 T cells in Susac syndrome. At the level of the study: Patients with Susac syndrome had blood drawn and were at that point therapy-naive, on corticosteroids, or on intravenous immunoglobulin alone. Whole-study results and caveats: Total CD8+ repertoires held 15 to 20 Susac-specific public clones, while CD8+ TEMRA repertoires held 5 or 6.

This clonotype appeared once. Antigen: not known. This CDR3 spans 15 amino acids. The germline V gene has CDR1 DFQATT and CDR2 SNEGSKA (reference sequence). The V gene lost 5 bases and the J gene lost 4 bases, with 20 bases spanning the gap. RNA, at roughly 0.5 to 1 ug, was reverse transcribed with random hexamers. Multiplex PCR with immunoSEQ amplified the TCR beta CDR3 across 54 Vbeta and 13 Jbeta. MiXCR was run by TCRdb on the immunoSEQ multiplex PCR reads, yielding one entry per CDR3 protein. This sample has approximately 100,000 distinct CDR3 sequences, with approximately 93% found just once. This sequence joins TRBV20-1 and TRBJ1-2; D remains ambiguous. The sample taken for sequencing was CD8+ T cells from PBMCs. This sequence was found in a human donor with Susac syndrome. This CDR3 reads CSALVASGSPYGYTF. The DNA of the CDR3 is TGCAGTGCTTTAGTAGCGTCAGGATCACCCTATGGCTACACCTTC.